These 21 T cell receptor beta chains were sequenced from one sample in a study of beta chain features in type 1 diabetes. Findings and caveats of the study: People with Type 1 diabetes carried modestly yet significantly shorter TCRB CDR3s in all four CD4+ subsets.

Their cognate antigens are unknown. The sequenced template was cDNA made from the entire isolated RNA. Data came from immunoSEQ multiplex PCR; TCRdb stores just in-frame clones and leaves some out. The sample has about 340,000 clones, approximately 15% seen once. Sequenced input: naive CD4+ T cells from blood. Receptor source: a woman between 18 and 29 years old with type 1 diabetes.

V and J are TRBV15 and TRBJ1-4; D remains ambiguous. This CDR3 is built from 15 residues. Germline V gene lookup returns CDR1 LNHNV and CDR2 YYDKDF (reference sequence). With 0 bases removed from V and 3 bases from J, the gap between germline ends came to 8 bases. CDR3 DNA sequence: TGTGCCACCAGCAGAGATCGGGGAGCTAATGAAAAACTGTTTTTT. Translating gives CATSRDRGANEKLFF.

This clone was counted only a few times. This chain uses TRBV27 with TRBJ2-1; D is uncertain. Germline V gene lookup returns CDR1 MNHEY and CDR2 SMNVEV (reference sequence). This CDR3 region has 14 residues. The V end was cut by 6 bases, the J end by 8 bases, with 17 bases between. CDR3 DNA: TGTGCCAGCAGCAGTTTTCCCCTCCGCTATGAGCAGTTCTTC. Amino acid sequence: CASSSFPLRYEQFF.

There are a few counts of this clone. Here the CDR3 reads CASSPWGDTDTQYF. The CDR3 DNA reads TGTGCCAGCTCACCATGGGGCGACACAGATACGCAGTATTTT. The V and J genes are TRBV18 and TRBJ2-3, with D possibly being TRBD1 (5 bases). The CDR3 loop spans 14 amino acids. CDR1 and CDR2 from the germline V gene are KGHSH and LQKENI. Trimming removed 2 bases at V and 2 bases at J, with 8 bases between.

The chain recombines TRBV5-1 with TRBJ2-1; D might be TRBD1 (5 bases). Germline lookup yields CDR1 SGHRS and CDR2 YFSETQ. CDR3 size: 14 residues. V was clipped by 4 bases and J by 1 base, with 9 bases between them. The CDR3 spells CASSPGLSYNEQFF. The CDR3 bases are TGCGCCAGCAGCCCAGGGTTGTCCTACAATGAGCAGTTCTTC.

The V and J genes are TRBV14 and TRBJ2-7; the match to TRBD2 covers 9 bases. Germline assignment: CDR1 SGHDN and CDR2 FVKESK. CDR3 length equals 16 residues. With 2 bases clipped from V and 4 bases from J, the junction kept 9 bases outside the gene matches. As DNA, the CDR3 is TGTGCCAGCAGCCAACCTCTAAGCGGGAGGAGGTACGAGCAGTACTTC. Its protein is CASSQPLSGRRYEQYF.

This clone occurred a few times. The chain carries TRBV2 and TRBJ2-3, with D unresolved. Between the trimmed V and J ends, which lost 3 bases and 1 base, there was a span of 17 bases. Germline values: CDR1 SNHLY, CDR2 FYNNEI. CDR3 length: 17 residues. The CDR3 region is CASSEETLVLRTDTQYF. The DNA for the CDR3 is TGTGCCAGCAGTGAGGAGACGCTGGTACTACGCACAGATACGCAGTATTTT.

There are a few counts of this clone. The chain links TRBV6-6 to TRBJ1-1, with 7 bases identical to TRBD1. Germline V gene sequence: CDR1 MNHNY, CDR2 SVGAGI (reference sequence). V lost 5 bases, J lost 4 bases, and 4 bases stayed unmatched. CDR3 length: 13 residues. The CDR3 region has the DNA TGTGCCAGCAGTACTCAGGGGGTCACTGAAGCTTTCTTT. Translated, it gives CASSTQGVTEAFF.

In nucleotides, the CDR3 is TGCAGCGTTGAAGATCGGTATGGCCGACGGGGGTACAATGAGCAGTTCTTC. This sequence encodes CSVEDRYGRRGYNEQFF. This chain links TRBV29-1 with TRBJ2-1; weak D call: TRBD2 (6 bases). Trimming shortened V by 0 bases and J by 4 bases, and 19 bases separated the two germline ends. The germline V gene encodes CDR1 SQVTM and CDR2 ANQGSEA. The CDR3 has 17 residues.

This clone was found a few times. The genes are TRBV23-1 and TRBJ1-1; maybe TRBD1 (5 bases). TRBV23-1 is annotated as an ORF whose role is uncertain. V was shortened by 6 bases and J by 7 bases, with 18 bases between the two germline ends. The CDR3 loop spans 14 amino acids. The CDR3 nucleotides read TGCGCCAGCAGGGGTTTACAGGTTGGTGGTGAAGCTTTCTTT. This encodes CASRGLQVGGEAFF.

The rearrangement uses TRBV30 and TRBJ2-5, with TRBD1 identical over 8 bases. The germline V gene encodes CDR1 GTSNPN and CDR2 SVGIG (reference sequence). J gave up 5 bases and V 2 bases, and 13 bases lay outside the gene matches. This CDR3 has 16 amino acids. CDR3 nucleotides: TGTGCCTGGAGTACACCCCAGGGGGCGCCGGGGGAGACCCAGTACTTC. This gives the protein CAWSTPQGAPGETQYF.

This clone has only a few counts. J is TRBJ1-2 and V is TRBV7-9, with TRBD1 matching over 7 bases. The CDR3 extends over 15 amino acids. Germline lookup yields CDR1 SEHNR and CDR2 FQNEAQ (reference sequence). J was trimmed by 6 bases and V by 0 bases; bases with no gene match: 7. CDR3: CASSLARQGYDGYTF. In nucleotides, the CDR3 is TGTGCCAGCAGCTTAGCCCGACAGGGTTATGATGGCTACACCTTC.

For this clone: Its ends do not fully match the called genes, so a read error is possible. This chain joins TRBV18 and TRBJ1-2; D may be TRBD1 (5 bases). Germline V gene data show CDR1 as KGHSH and CDR2 as LQKENI. The CDR3 has 13 residues. The CDR3 DNA sequence: TGTGCCAGCTCACGACGGGAGACAGACCTCTCGGCCTTC. This translates into CASSRRETDLSAF.

A few counts support this clone. The sample carries other DNA sequences with the same CDR3. The chain recombines TRBV2 with TRBJ1-5; D gene ambiguous. Germline CDR1 and CDR2: SNHLY and FYNNEI. This CDR3 is 13 amino acids long. Trimming removed 4 bases at V and 2 bases at J, with 6 bases between. The CDR3: CASSGGGNQPQHF. The CDR3 DNA sequence: TGTGCCAGCAGTGGAGGTGGCAATCAGCCCCAGCATTTT.

This clone was detected only a few times. The chain couples TRBV29-1 to TRBJ2-2, with 9 bases that match TRBD2. The ends lost 7 bases at V and 4 bases at J; junction bases unmatched: 7. CDR1 SQVTM and CDR2 ANQGSEA come from the germline V gene. This CDR3 is built from 14 residues. The CDR3 region is CSARKREATGELFF. CDR3 sequence (DNA): TGCAGCGCTCGAAAGCGGGAGGCCACCGGGGAGCTGTTTTTT.

This chain joins TRBV4-2 and TRBJ2-5; 7 nucleotides agree with TRBD1. With V trimmed by 5 bases and J by 5 bases, 14 bases remained unmatched. The CDR3 covers 16 residues. In germline, CDR1 is LGHNA, CDR2 YNFKEQ. The CDR3 sequence is CASSLDQRDSSETQYF. The CDR3 DNA follows: TGTGCCAGCAGCTTGGACCAACGGGACAGTTCGGAGACCCAGTACTTC.

This clone was counted only a few times. V usage is TRBV11-2 and J usage is TRBJ2-2; 9 bases fit TRBD1. The ends lost 5 bases at V and 4 bases at J; junction bases unmatched: 5. Germline CDR1 SGHAT, CDR2 FQNNGV. CDR3 length: 15 residues. The CDR3 here is CASSPWTGATGELFF. CDR3 DNA: TGTGCCAGCAGCCCCTGGACAGGGGCCACCGGGGAGCTGTTTTTT.

This chain uses TRBV5-1 with TRBJ2-5; no reliable D call. Germline CDR1 SGHRS, CDR2 YFSETQ. CDR3 length: 12 residues. Trimming took off 3 bases at V and 2 bases at J, with 5 bases between the two ends. The DNA for the CDR3 is TGCGCCAGCAGCTCAACTCAAGAGACCCAGTACTTC. This encodes CASSSTQETQYF.

This clone has more than one count but fewer than ten. The chain carries TRBV7-2 and TRBJ1-1; D is possibly TRBD1 (6 bases). This CDR3 has 14 amino acids. CDR1 SGHTA and CDR2 FQGNSA come from the germline V gene. V lost 2 bases, J lost 3 bases, and 10 bases lay in between. The chain's CDR3 is CASSLIQGYTEAFF. The CDR3 DNA is TGTGCCAGCAGCTTAATACAGGGCTACACTGAAGCTTTCTTT.

In this sample, this clone turned up a few times. The genes are TRBV7-9 and TRBJ2-1; D may be TRBD2 (5 bases). This CDR3 spans 18 amino acids. Trimming cost V 6 bases and J 3 bases, with 24 bases left between them. The V gene's germline CDR1 is SEHNR and CDR2 FQNEAQ (reference sequence). Here the CDR3 DNA reads TGTGCCAGCAGGTCCTTGAGGGAGCCCGGGATAAACTACAATGAGCAGTTCTTC. Protein product: CASRSLREPGINYNEQFF.

The J gene is TRBJ1-5, the V gene TRBV18; the match to TRBD1 covers 8 bases. Trimming cost V 1 base and J 2 bases; bases outside gene matches: 4. The CDR3 is made up of 16 amino acids. Germline-derived CDR1 and CDR2 are KGHSH and LQKENI. The DNA of the CDR3 is TGTGCCAGCTCACCACGAAGGGGACAGGGCAATCAGCCCCAGCATTTT. As protein: CASSPRRGQGNQPQHF.

V usage is TRBV27 and J usage is TRBJ2-3; 8 bases line up with TRBD1. V gave up 6 bases and J gave up 2 bases; unmatched junction bases: 13. Germline CDR1 reads MNHEY; CDR2 reads SMNVEV (reference sequence). This CDR3 spans 17 amino acids. In nucleotides, the CDR3 is TGTGCCAGCAGGCGAATAGGACAGGGTTTAGACACAGATACGCAGTATTTT. It specifies CASRRIGQGLDTDTQYF.